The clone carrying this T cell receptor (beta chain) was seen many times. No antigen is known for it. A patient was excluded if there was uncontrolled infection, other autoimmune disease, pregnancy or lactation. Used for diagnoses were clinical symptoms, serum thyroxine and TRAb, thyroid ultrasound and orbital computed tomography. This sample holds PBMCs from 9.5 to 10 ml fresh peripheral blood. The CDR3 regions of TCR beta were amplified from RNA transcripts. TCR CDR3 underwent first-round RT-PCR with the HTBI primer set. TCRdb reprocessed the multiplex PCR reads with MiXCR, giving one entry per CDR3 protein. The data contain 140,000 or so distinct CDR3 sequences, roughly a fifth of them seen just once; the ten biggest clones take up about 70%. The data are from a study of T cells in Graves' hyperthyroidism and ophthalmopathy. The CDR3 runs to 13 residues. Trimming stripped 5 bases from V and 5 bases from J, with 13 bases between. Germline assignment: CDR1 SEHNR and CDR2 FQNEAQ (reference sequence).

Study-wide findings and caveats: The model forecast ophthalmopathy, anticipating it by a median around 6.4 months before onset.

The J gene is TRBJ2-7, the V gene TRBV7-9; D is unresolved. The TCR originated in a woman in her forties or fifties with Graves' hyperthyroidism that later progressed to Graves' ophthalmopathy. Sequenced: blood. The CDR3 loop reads CASSKAVSNEQYF. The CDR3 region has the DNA TGTGCCAGCAGCAAGGCGGTTTCGAACGAGCAGTACTTC.